The 2 T cell receptor beta chains given below trace back to one sample, sequenced in a study of a mutant IDH1 vaccine in newly diagnosed glioma. Profiling relied on immunoSEQ multiplex PCR, and the TCRdb table lists in-frame clones only, not all of them. The sample records under 40,000 clones, around 80% being singletons. Time point described: week 35, safety follow-up. All doses held 300 ug of mutant IDH1 20-mer peptide, with topical imiquimod. For these receptors, no antigen is known. The source was PBMCs, collected from a glioma patient whose treatment included an IDH1 peptide vaccine. Receptors were obtained from a young woman with glioma.

The chain is built from TRBV19 and TRBJ2-7, with TRBD1 matching 7 bases. Per the germline V gene, CDR1 is LNHDA and CDR2 is SQIVND (reference sequence). This CDR3 has 13 residues. Trimming at V came to 5 bases and at J to 0 bases, leaving 1 base not matched to a gene. DNA of the CDR3: TGTGCCAGTAGTGCAGGGGGCTCCTACGAGCAGTACTTC. Amino acids: CASSAGGSYEQYF.

This chain links TRBV29-1 with TRBJ2-7, with D possibly matching TRBD2 (5 bases). CDR1 SQVTM and CDR2 ANQGSEA come from the germline V gene. There are 15 residues in the CDR3. Trimming cost V 7 bases and J 1 base, with 20 bases left between them. The CDR3 protein is CSAGGGLLPSYEQYF. The CDR3 DNA sequence: TGCAGCGCTGGAGGTGGACTCTTGCCTTCCTACGAGCAGTACTTC.